This entry lists 12 T cell receptor beta chains sequenced from one sample in a study of vaccination and CD4 T cells after COVID-19. Sample treatment: approximately 11-day PBMC culture with coronavirus spike peptide pools or control peptides (ViraFEST assay). The Oncomine TCR Beta short-read assay was applied to DNA of cultured CD4+ T cells. TCRdb reanalysed the PCR reads using MiXCR and keeps one entry per CDR3 protein. The sample holds tens of thousands of distinct CDR3 sequences, around half seen once. Antigen specificity for these receptors is unknown. Source material: CD4+ T cells from blood, cultured in vitro. The source of these receptors is a human donor who had recovered from COVID-19.

This clonotype was seen a handful of times. J is TRBJ1-6 and V is TRBV20-1; 8 bases agree with TRBD1. This CDR3 contains 14 residues. Germline loops: CDR1 DFQATT, CDR2 SNEGSKA (reference sequence). The J segment lost 7 bases and the V segment lost 5 bases, leaving 7 bases of the junction unmatched. The CDR3 DNA reads TGCAGTGCTGATGACAGGGGAACAAATTCACCCCTCCACTTT. It translates to CSADDRGTNSPLHF.

This clonotype came up a few times. The chain recombines TRBV30 with TRBJ1-5, with a weak D call TRBD1 (5 bases). Trimming took 3 bases from V and 4 from J, leaving 10 bases between them. Germline assignment: CDR1 GTSNPN and CDR2 SVGIG (reference sequence). The CDR3 extends over 13 amino acids. CDR3 sequence reads: CAWSPRGNQPQHF. The CDR3 region has the DNA TGTGCCTGGAGCCCCCGGGGGAATCAGCCCCAGCATTTT.

The chain has TRBV6-2 or TRBV6-3 and TRBJ1-1, with 9 positions matching TRBD1. Germline V gene lookup returns CDR1 MNHEY and CDR2 SVGEGT. V dropped 4 bases and J dropped 10; count of bases not matched to a gene: 13. The CDR3 contains 15 residues. The DNA for the CDR3 is TGTGCCAGCAGTTCAACAGGACAGGGGAGACAGGGAGCTTTCTTT. It yields the protein CASSSTGQGRQGAFF.

V is TRBV25-1 and J is TRBJ2-7, with 7 bases matching TRBD1. The CDR3 totals 14 residues. Germline V CDR1 and CDR2: MGHDK, SYGVNS. With V trimmed by 6 bases and J by 6 bases, 11 bases remained unmatched. CDR3 protein: CASRRQGRFPEQYF. The DNA of the CDR3 is TGTGCCAGCAGGAGACAGGGTAGGTTTCCCGAGCAGTACTTC.

This clonotype has a handful of counts. The rearrangement uses TRBV7-9 and TRBJ1-2, with D unresolved. CDR3 size: 13 residues. V was trimmed by 1 base and J by 4 bases, leaving 7 bases between them. Looked up from germline, CDR1 is SEHNR and CDR2 is FQNEAQ (reference sequence). The CDR3, as DNA: TGTGCCAGCAGCTTAGGGGGATCCTATGGCTACACCTTC. Translation: CASSLGGSYGYTF.

V usage is TRBV2 and J usage is TRBJ1-2, with D hard to call. The CDR3 is 14 amino acids. Trimming cost V 7 bases and J 0 bases, with 12 bases left between them. CDR1 is SNHLY, CDR2 FYNNEI, per germline. The CDR3 reads CASNRAGTNYGYTF. The CDR3 DNA reads TGTGCCAGCAATCGAGCCGGTACTAACTATGGCTACACCTTC.

This clonotype turned up a few times. The rearrangement joins TRBV20-1 to TRBJ2-3; 7 bases fit TRBD2. V shed 4 bases and J 3 bases; nucleotides not matched to a gene: 13. CDR3 size: 16 residues. The germline V gene encodes CDR1 DFQATT and CDR2 SNEGSKA (reference sequence). The CDR3 nucleotides are TGCAGTGCTACCGGGTTAGCGGGCGTATTAACAGATACGCAGTATTTT. This encodes CSATGLAGVLTDTQYF.

CDR3 DNA: TGTGCCAGCAGTGGCCCTGGGACCGGGGAGCAGTACTTC. It translates to CASSGPGTGEQYF. This chain connects TRBV6-1 to TRBJ2-7; the D call may be TRBD1 or TRBD2 (5 bases each). Trimming left V 4 bases short and J 7 bases short, with 14 bases between. Germline loops: CDR1 MNHNS, CDR2 SASEGT. This CDR3 is 13 amino acids long.

There are a few counts of this clonotype. The rearrangement links TRBV6-1 to TRBJ1-1, with TRBD1 identical over 7 bases. The germline CDR1 and CDR2 sequences are MNHNS and SASEGT. V gave up 5 bases and J gave up 5 bases; unmatched junction bases: 8. The CDR3 is made up of 14 amino acids. This CDR3 reads CASSRRQGNTEAFF. CDR3 nucleotide sequence: TGTGCCAGCAGTCGACGACAGGGAAATACTGAAGCTTTCTTT.

This sequence joins TRBV7-2 and TRBJ1-1; D not resolved. Per germline, CDR1 SGHTA and CDR2 FQGNSA. The CDR3 contains 14 residues. Trimming pared 0 bases from V and 0 bases from J, leaving 5 bases between. CDR3 sequence reads: CASSLAHMNTEAFF. DNA of the CDR3: TGTGCCAGCAGCTTAGCCCACATGAACACTGAAGCTTTCTTT.

The V call is TRBV7-9, the J call TRBJ1-2; D unclear. The CDR3 has 11 residues. The germline gives CDR1 SEHNR, CDR2 FQNEAQ (reference sequence). Trimming pared 5 bases from V and 7 bases from J, leaving 8 bases between. The CDR3 nucleotides read TGTGCCAGCAGCAGAGAAGGTGGCTACACCTTC. It is translated as CASSREGGYTF.

V gene TRBV20-1 combines with J gene TRBJ2-7; D may be TRBD1 or TRBD2 (7 bases each). CDR3 size: 13 residues. Trimming left V 6 bases short and J 6 bases short, with 18 bases between. Germline values: CDR1 DFQATT, CDR2 SNEGSKA (reference sequence). CDR3 sequence reads: CSAQGGVLGEQYF. CDR3 bases: TGCAGTGCCCAGGGGGGGGTCCTGGGCGAGCAGTACTTC.